The T cell receptor beta chain under discussion was sequenced for a study of blood T cells in healthy people across ages. Sample-barcoded 5' priming and a J-beta primer mix drove a second PCR of about 7 to 11 cycles. The authors tagged each cDNA molecule using a template-switch adaptor with 12 random nucleotides. TCRdb re-called the 5' RACE reads through MiXCR, storing one row per CDR3 protein. Of about 640,000 distinct CDR3 sequences listed, around 31% were seen once; the top ten hold 15% to 19%. This clonotype was seen a few times. The authors drew roughly 9.8 milliliters of peripheral blood from each donor. This TCR derives from a woman of 80 years or more in good health. The sample was blood.

The CDR3 nucleotides read TGTGCCAGCAGTTATACAGGGAGGTTGATTGCTAATGAAAAACTGTTTTTT. Protein sequence: CASSYTGRLIANEKLFF. The V and J genes are TRBV6-6 and TRBJ1-4; tentatively, D is TRBD1 (6 bases). V gave up 3 bases and J gave up 3 bases, with 17 bases separating them. Germline V lookup: CDR1 MNHNY, CDR2 SVGAGI (reference sequence). This CDR3 is built from 17 residues.